The 15 T cell receptor beta chains presented below share a single source sample, sequenced in a study of radiation and T cells in renal cell carcinoma (dated by TCRdb to 2019 to 2021). The protocol used for the library was the immunoSEQ multiplex PCR assay. This immuneACCESS table, as held by TCRdb, lists in-frame sequences with V and J called but not all clones. Of the missing ones, under half trace to an unresolved V gene in checked studies; the others have no known cause. For this sample there are around 140,000 clones; 70% to 90% appear just once. The ten largest clones represent around a sixth of the sample. What this sample's time point label stands for: blood 4 weeks post-SBRT, at nephrectomy. The label giving this sample's treatment or condition can be read as: 15 Gy SBRT to primary tumor, nephrectomy 4 weeks later. The sample consisted of blood, taken from a patient whose treatment included radiotherapy and nephrectomy. The receptors come from a woman between 45 and 60 years old with renal cell carcinoma.

The chain uses TRBV19 and TRBJ2-2; D is undetermined. The germline V and J ends were trimmed by 5 bases and 4 bases, with 5 bases remaining between them. This CDR3 contains 12 residues. The germline CDR1 and CDR2 sequences are LNHDA and SQIVND (reference sequence). CDR3 DNA sequence: TGTGCCAGTAGTTTAACCACCGGGGAGCTGTTTTTT. Encoded protein: CASSLTTGELFF.

The rearrangement joins TRBV11-3 to TRBJ2-7; D not resolved. The CDR3 extends over 15 amino acids. V lost 0 bases and J 2 bases, leaving 11 bases between the germline ends. The germline gives CDR1 SGHNT, CDR2 YENEEA. CDR3 coding DNA: TGTGCCAGCAGCTTAGATGGGCCGGGCACCTACGAGCAGTACTTC. This gives the protein CASSLDGPGTYEQYF. Combining the CDR3 with reference TRBV11-3 and TRBJ2-7 gives the whole variable domain EAGVVQSPRYKIIEKKQPVAFWCNPISGHNTLYWYLQNLGQGPELLIRYENEEAVDDSQLPKDRFSAERLKGVDSTLKIQPAELGDSAVYLCASSLDGPGTYEQYFGPGTRLTVT.

Only one count was recorded for this clone. The rearrangement links TRBV5-4 to TRBJ1-5; no definite D call. Germline V gene sequence: CDR1 SGHNT, CDR2 YYREEE (reference sequence). V lost 1 base, J lost 7 bases, and 12 bases lay in between. The CDR3 consists of 14 residues. The DNA of the CDR3 is TGTGCCAGCAGCTTGTTGCCACAGTGGCAGCCCCAGCATTTT. Protein product: CASSLLPQWQPQHF.

The chain is built from TRBV28 and TRBJ1-2; 9 bases fit TRBD1. Germline V CDR1 and CDR2: MDHEN, SYDVKM. This CDR3 contains 14 residues. J lost 4 bases, V lost 6 bases, and 6 bases had no gene match. The CDR3 is CASSVQGAGYGYTF. CDR3 coding DNA: TGTGCCAGCAGCGTACAGGGGGCGGGCTATGGCTACACCTTC.

V is TRBV30 and J is TRBJ1-2, with 9 bases identical to TRBD1. The length of the CDR3 is 15 residues. Germline V gene sequence: CDR1 GTSNPN, CDR2 SVGIG (reference sequence). The J segment lost 2 bases and the V segment lost 8 bases, leaving 12 bases of the junction unmatched. The CDR3 is CAATPDRGGNYGYTF. CDR3 DNA sequence: TGTGCCGCGACACCGGACAGGGGAGGGAACTATGGCTACACCTTC.

The chain links TRBV11-1 to TRBJ1-5; unclear D gene. The V gene lost 4 bases and the J gene lost 4 bases, with 8 bases spanning the gap. The CDR3 loop spans 13 amino acids. CDR1 is SGHAT and CDR2 is FQDESV in the germline V gene (reference sequence). The chain's CDR3 is CASSSSENQPQHF. DNA of the CDR3: TGTGCCAGCAGCTCGTCTGAAAATCAGCCCCAGCATTTT.

CDR3 bases: TGTGCCAGCAGTTCATCCGGGACAGGGTACGACGAGCAGTACTTC. Residues: CASSSSGTGYDEQYF. The V and J genes are TRBV27 and TRBJ2-7; 9 bases line up with TRBD1. J was trimmed by 5 bases and V by 4 bases; bases with no gene match: 9. The CDR3 length is 15 residues. The germline V gene has CDR1 MNHEY and CDR2 SMNVEV (reference sequence).

The chain carries TRBV4-1 and TRBJ1-2; 7 nucleotides agree with TRBD1. Trimming took 0 bases from V and 4 from J; bases not matched to a gene: 8. This CDR3 contains 16 residues. Germline-derived CDR1 and CDR2 are MGHRA and YSYEKL. The CDR3 is CASSQDRNRGSYGYTF. The CDR3 nucleotides are TGCGCCAGCAGCCAAGATCGGAACAGGGGTTCCTATGGCTACACCTTC.

The rearrangement uses TRBV5-1 and TRBJ2-7, with 10 bases identical to TRBD2. The CDR3 totals 17 residues. V lost 1 base, J lost 1 base, and 8 bases stayed unmatched. Germline-derived CDR1 and CDR2 are SGHRS and YFSETQ. As DNA, the CDR3 is TGCGCCAGCAGCTTGAATCCCCCTAGCGGGGGTTCCTACGAGCAGTACTTC. This encodes CASSLNPPSGGSYEQYF.

The rearrangement links TRBV20-1 to TRBJ2-5; D could derive from TRBD1 or TRBD2 (5 bases each). V gave up 3 bases and J gave up 9 bases, with 8 bases separating them. The CDR3 runs to 10 residues. Germline CDR1 DFQATT, CDR2 SNEGSKA (reference sequence). The CDR3 coding sequence is TGCAGTGCTAGTTGGGGGTCCCAGTACTTC. It encodes CSASWGSQYF.

The genes are TRBV7-9 and TRBJ2-7; TRBD2 agrees at 9 bases. From germline, CDR1 is SEHNR and CDR2 FQNEAQ (reference sequence). With V trimmed by 2 bases and J by 2 bases, 13 bases remained unmatched. The CDR3 covers 18 residues. This chain's CDR3 is CASSLSGGRAGGPYEQYF. The CDR3 nucleotides read TGTGCCAGCAGCTTATCTGGGGGTCGCGCGGGAGGGCCCTACGAGCAGTACTTC.

The chain is built from TRBV5-4 and TRBJ1-3; 8 positions match TRBD1. Germline CDR1 reads SGHNT; CDR2 reads YYREEE (reference sequence). V shed 1 base and J 4 bases; nucleotides not matched to a gene: 4. The CDR3 is 15 amino acids. CDR3 protein: CASSLQGALGNTIYF. Here the CDR3 DNA reads TGTGCCAGCAGCTTGCAGGGGGCGCTCGGAAACACCATATATTTT.

The genes are TRBV19 and TRBJ2-5; no firm D call. CDR3 length: 14 amino acids. Germline loops: CDR1 LNHDA, CDR2 SQIVND (reference sequence). With 3 bases removed from V and 1 base from J, the gap between germline ends came to 9 bases. The CDR3 coding sequence is TGTGCCAGTAGTATCCTTGACGGCCAAGAGACCCAGTACTTC. Encoded protein: CASSILDGQETQYF.

The chain joins TRBV5-1 to TRBJ2-7, with 9 nucleotides matching TRBD2. Germline V gene sequence: CDR1 SGHRS, CDR2 YFSETQ. The V segment lost 0 bases and the J segment 7 bases; nucleotides outside the gene matches: 5. The CDR3 is made up of 14 amino acids. The CDR3 region has the DNA TGCGCCAGCAGCTTGGAGACTAGCGGTGGGGAGCAGTACTTC. Encoded protein: CASSLETSGGEQYF.

This chain connects TRBV21-1 to TRBJ1-1; TRBD1, the table's D call, lacks a check against the DNA. TRBV21-1 is a pseudogene locus. This CDR3 spans 14 amino acids. DNA for the CDR3: TGTGCCAGCACCCCGACCAGAGGGGGAGTTGAAGCTTTCTTT. Translating gives CASTPTRGGVEAFF.